These T cell receptor beta chains were read from a single sample in a study of blood T cell repertoires in COVID-19. TCRdb's copy holds only in-frame clones and misses some; the assay was immunoSEQ multiplex PCR. The table shows about 58,000 clones, with 75% to 90% occurring only once. The sample taken for sequencing was peripheral blood. The source is a human donor in a cohort sampled during active COVID-19. Both conserved end residues are part of each CDR3. The D gene is left open where the match is weak. Size is omitted from some rows. Given values are once, few, many or a class for expanded clones.

>TRBD2|NA|TRBV3-1/TRBV3-2|TRBJ2-3
CASSPGLAGGGDTQYF
TGTGCCAGCAGCCCCGGACTAGCGGGAGGTGGAGATACGCAGTATTTT
>NA|NA|TRBV5-1|TRBJ2-5
CASSPAFPEAQYF
TGCGCCAGCAGCCCAGCTTTCCCAGAGGCCCAGTACTTC
>TRBD1|few|TRBV6-5|TRBJ2-7
CASTSGGATSYEQYF
TGTGCCAGCACCTCAGGGGGCGCGACGTCCTACGAGCAGTACTTC
>TRBD1|NA|TRBV19|TRBJ2-4
CASSTDSDRDIQYF
TGTGCCAGTAGTACCGACTCCGACAGGGACATTCAGTACTTC
>NA|few|TRBV5-6|TRBJ1-6
CASSPGHSPLHF
TGTGCCAGCAGCCCGGGACACTCACCCCTCCACTTT
>TRBD1|once|TRBV2|TRBJ1-5
CASNLSGTGGTSNQPQHF
TGTGCCAGCAACCTTTCCGGGACAGGGGGCACGAGCAATCAGCCCCAGCATTTT
>TRBD2|NA|TRBV7-3|TRBJ2-3
CASSSGLPTDTQYF
TGTGCCAGCAGCTCGGGACTACCTACAGATACGCAGTATTTT
>NA|NA|TRBV19|TRBJ1-2
CASMQEANYGYTF
TGTGCCAGTATGCAGGAGGCCAACTATGGCTACACCTTC
>NA|NA|TRBV5-6|TRBJ2-7
CASSLAVYEQYF
TGTGCCAGCAGCTTGGCAGTCTACGAGCAGTACTTC
>NA|once|TRBV23-1|TRBJ1-1
CARLLEAFF
TGCGCCAGACTGCTTGAAGCTTTCTTT
>TRBD1|NA|TRBV27|TRBJ1-2
CASSRGQAYGYTF
TGTGCCAGCAGCCGGGGACAGGCCTATGGCTACACCTTC
>TRBD1|NA|TRBV6-5|TRBJ2-5
CASRTTGAGQETQYF
TGTGCCAGCAGAACTACAGGGGCAGGACAAGAGACCCAGTACTTC
>TRBD1|NA|TRBV5-5|TRBJ2-7
CASSPGQGAPYEQYF
TGTGCCAGCAGCCCGGGACAGGGGGCACCGTACGAGCAGTACTTC
>NA|NA|TRBV7-9|TRBJ2-5
CASSLAPQRSGETQYF
TGTGCCAGCAGCTTAGCTCCCCAGAGATCAGGGGAGACCCAGTACTTC
>TRBD1|NA|TRBV9|TRBJ1-1
CASSVDGTGWMNTEAFF
TGTGCCAGCAGCGTAGACGGGACAGGTTGGATGAACACTGAAGCTTTCTTT
>TRBD2|NA|TRBV11-3|TRBJ2-7
CASSPGGSGSYEQYF
TGTGCCAGCAGCCCAGGTGGTAGCGGGAGCTACGAGCAGTACTTC
>NA|NA|TRBV29-1|TRBJ1-1
CSVGLGRGANTEAFF
TGCAGCGTCGGCCTAGGGCGGGGCGCGAACACTGAAGCTTTCTTT
>NA|once|TRBV14|TRBJ2-1
CASSFLPGGDEQFF
TGTGCCAGCAGCTTCCTCCCGGGCGGGGATGAGCAGTTCTTC
>TRBD1|NA|TRBV29-1|TRBJ1-2
CSVVQGDAGYGYTF
TGCAGCGTTGTGCAGGGGGATGCGGGCTATGGCTACACCTTC
>TRBD1|once|TRBV11-2|TRBJ1-2
CASSPGTGIAGYTF
TGTGCCAGCAGCCCAGGGACAGGGATCGCTGGCTACACCTTC